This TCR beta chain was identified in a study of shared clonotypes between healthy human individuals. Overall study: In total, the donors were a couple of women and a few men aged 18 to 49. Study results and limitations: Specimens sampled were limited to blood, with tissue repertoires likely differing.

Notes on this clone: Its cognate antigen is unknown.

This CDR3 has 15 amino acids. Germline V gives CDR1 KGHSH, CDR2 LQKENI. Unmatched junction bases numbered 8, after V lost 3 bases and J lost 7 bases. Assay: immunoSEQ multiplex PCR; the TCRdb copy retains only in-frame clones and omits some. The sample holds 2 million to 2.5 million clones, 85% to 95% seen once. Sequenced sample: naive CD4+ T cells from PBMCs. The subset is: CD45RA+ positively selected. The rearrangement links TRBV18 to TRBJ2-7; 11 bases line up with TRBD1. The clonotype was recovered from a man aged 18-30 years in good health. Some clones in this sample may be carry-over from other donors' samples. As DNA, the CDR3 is TGTGCCAGCTCACCGGACAGGGGGCTTGTTGGGGAGCAGTACTTC. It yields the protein CASSPDRGLVGEQYF.